This T cell receptor beta chain comes out of a study of CD8 T cells in Susac syndrome. Reverse transcription used roughly 0.5 to 1 ug RNA and random hexamers. TCRdb fed the immunoSEQ multiplex PCR reads into MiXCR, producing one record per CDR3 protein. Altogether some 52,000 distinct CDR3 sequences are present, around 93% being singletons, with the ten largest covering approximately 0.49%. V was trimmed by 4 bases and J by 0 bases, leaving 13 bases between them. The CDR3 consists of 16 residues. Germline V CDR1 and CDR2: ENHRY, SYGVKD. Sequencing used CD8+ T cells from PBMCs. This chain links TRBV10-3 with TRBJ2-1; D perhaps matches TRBD2 (5 bases). This sequence was found in a human donor with multiple sclerosis. CDR3 nucleotide sequence: TGTGCCATCAGTGCCTCGGGGAGCAGCTCCTACAATGAGCAGTTCTTC. Its translation is CAISASGSSSYNEQFF.